These T cell receptor beta chains were read from a single sample in a study of CD8+ T cells in alopecia areata. Using immunoSEQ multiplex PCR, the repertoire was profiled, and TCRdb retains in-frame clones only, with some absent. Of about 110,000 clones in the sample, 50% to 70% were seen once. The sample was NKG2D-low CD8+ T cells sorted from blood. The receptor set was obtained from a human donor with alopecia areata. The CDR3 runs from the conserved cysteine through the conserved F or W. Fields, in order: J gene, V gene, CDR3 protein.

J: TRBJ1-4
V: TRBV7-9
CDR3: CASSLISTGVQTNEKLFF

J: TRBJ2-7
V: TRBV2
CDR3: CASSGLGVEQYF

J: TRBJ2-7
V: TRBV2
CDR3: CASGAYEQYF

J: TRBJ1-1
V: TRBV7-2
CDR3: CASSLGYYPNTEAFF

J: TRBJ2-1
V: TRBV30
CDR3: CAWAVAGGYEQFF

J: TRBJ2-1
V: TRBV7-9
CDR3: CASSLAGSYNEQFF

J: TRBJ2-4
V: TRBV11-2
CDR3: CASSSVSPAGGNIQYF

J: TRBJ1-2
V: TRBV7-6
CDR3: CASSGSGTGGDYTF

J: TRBJ2-2
V: TRBV7-3
CDR3: CASSLTLAGGPSRTGELFF

J: -
V: TRBV2
CDR3: CASQDPAGGSYEQYF

J: TRBJ2-7
V: TRBV5-1
CDR3: CASSLGGEAAYEQYF

J: TRBJ2-1
V: TRBV13
CDR3: CASSLVRQADYNEQFF